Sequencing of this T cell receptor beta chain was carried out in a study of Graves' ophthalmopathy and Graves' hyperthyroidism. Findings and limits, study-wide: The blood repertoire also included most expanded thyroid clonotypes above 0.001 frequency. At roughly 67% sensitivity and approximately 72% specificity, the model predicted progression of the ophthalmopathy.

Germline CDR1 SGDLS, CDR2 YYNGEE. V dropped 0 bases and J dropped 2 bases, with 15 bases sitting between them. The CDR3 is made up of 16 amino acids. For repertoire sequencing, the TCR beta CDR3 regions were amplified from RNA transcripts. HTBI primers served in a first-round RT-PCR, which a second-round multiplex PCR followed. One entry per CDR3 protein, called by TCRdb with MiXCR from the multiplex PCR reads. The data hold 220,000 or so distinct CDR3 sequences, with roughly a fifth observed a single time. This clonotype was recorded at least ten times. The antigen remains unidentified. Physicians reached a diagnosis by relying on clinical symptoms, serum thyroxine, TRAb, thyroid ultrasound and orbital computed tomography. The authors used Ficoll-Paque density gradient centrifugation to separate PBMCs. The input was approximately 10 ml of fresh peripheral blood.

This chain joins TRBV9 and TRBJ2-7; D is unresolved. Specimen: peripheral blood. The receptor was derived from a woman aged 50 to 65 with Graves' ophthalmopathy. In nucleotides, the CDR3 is TGTGCCAGCAGCGTAGAAGGGAATGCTGGGCCCTACGAGCAGTACTTC. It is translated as CASSVEGNAGPYEQYF.